The clone carrying this T cell receptor (beta chain) was seen many times. Stated time point: newly diagnosed GD, antithyroid drugs for less than 3 months. Preparation of the TCR library used RNA extracted from PBMCs. This record comes from a study of regulatory T cells in long-lasting Graves disease. According to the study, TCR beta libraries were built with iRepertoire HTBI primers and CDR3-region Arm-PCR. TCRdb ran MiXCR on the multiplex PCR reads and lists one entry per CDR3 protein. The sample has hundreds of thousands of distinct CDR3 sequences, around a sixth seen once; the top ten hold about a fifth. Germline-derived CDR1 and CDR2 are DFQATT and SNEGSKA (reference sequence). This CDR3 is 16 amino acids long. V was clipped by 3 bases and J by 5 bases; unmatched bases: 10.

The source of this sequence is a female donor with Graves disease. V and J are TRBV20-1 and TRBJ2-5, with 12 positions matching TRBD2. This sample comprised peripheral blood mononuclear cells (PBMCs), obtained at new diagnosis, from a patient treated with antithyroid drugs. The CDR3 loop is CSASWLAGGQRETQYF. The DNA for the CDR3 is TGCAGTGCTAGTTGGCTAGCGGGAGGGCAGCGGGAGACCCAGTACTTC.